The sequence of this T cell receptor beta chain was determined in a study of blood T cell repertoires in COVID-19 (dated by TCRdb to between 2020 and 2021). Some background on the complete study: Samples from collaborators originated in the United States, Italy and Spain and spanned both the acute and convalescent phases of COVID-19. The material from the prospective study consisted of cDNA or gDNA derived from T cells, B-cell-depleted T cells, or PBMCs. Subjects who had been exposed to COVID-19, were actively infected with it, or had recovered from it provided the deeply sampled blood TCRbeta repertoires that made up the dataset. The repertoires were released in a freely available public database meant as a resource for research on the immune response to SARS-CoV-2. The samples were drawn from the first 160 participants of the ongoing ImmuneRACE study and from 1,254 subjects provided by 6 global collaborators. A de-identified subject ID, COVID-19 status, age in years and sex were almost always included in the sample metadata. Where available, HLA class I and class II types were taken from metadata supplied by the sample provider and were not determined by assay-based typing. Overall study results and their limits: The quantity of clinical and demographic metadata differed by source and by participant and was supplied without curation.

One collaborating source in Seattle enrolled patients while the patients were actively infected and followed the patients over time throughout the course of disease. Each collaborating institution followed its own protocols to collect whole blood in K2EDTA tubes. For TCRbeta analysis, collaborator samples were shipped as frozen whole blood, as isolated PBMCs, or as DNA extracted from either sample type. As encoded in the germline V gene, CDR1 is MRHNA while CDR2 is SNTAGT. Measured from the cysteine to the phenylalanine, the CDR3 is 14 residues long. Only the CDR3 region is kept as DNA, spanning 42 bases read in frame from base 1. V is trimmed back by 6 bases and J by 4 bases, and the junction contains 7 bases that no gene match accounts for. This clone was recorded a few times. The clone's antigen remains unknown. Base qualities were left out, and no much larger clone turns up one base away. The immunoSEQ Assay, a bias-controlled multiplex PCR, was used to amplify TCRbeta CDR3 regions from genomic DNA. The authors' analysis ran thus. The number of nucleated cells in each sample was estimated from the amplification of reference gene primers within the assay. To quantify the absolute abundance of each unique TCRbeta CDR3 rearrangement, sequence reads were collapsed and filtered. For each sample, productive Simpson clonality was calculated as the square root of Simpson's diversity index over productive rearrangements. The immuneACCESS repertoire file appears here via TCRdb, limited to in-frame rearrangements. These files lack a portion of the clones; in checked studies, under half of the deficit traces to unresolved V genes, and the cause of the others is not known. D and trimming come from the DNA, and the V and J calls and clone size come from that table. The sample includes about 190,000 clones, with around 80% observed a single time. The top ten hold 12% of the sample.

Sequenced input: peripheral blood. The source is a woman older than 75 with COVID-19, enrolled during active disease. The chain is encoded by TRBV6-4 joined to TRBJ1-1; 8 middle bases align to TRBD1. The DNA is TGTGCCAGCAGCAGCGACAGGGGTGCCACTGAAGCTTTCTTT. This sequence encodes CASSSDRGATEAFF.